This T cell receptor beta chain comes out of a study of technical replicates of blood from a handful of donors. Method: immunoSEQ multiplex PCR; TCRdb's copy keeps in-frame clones and lacks some. The sample holds some 71,000 clones, nearly 98% seen once. Germline CDR1 MNHEY, CDR2 SVGAGI. V gave up 6 bases and J gave up 6 bases, with 11 bases separating them. This CDR3 is built from 12 residues. Sequencing was performed on T cells isolated from PBMCs. The source is a human donor in good health. This sequence joins TRBV6-5 and TRBJ1-1; D unclear. The CDR3 spells CASRTPGSEAFF. CDR3 nucleotides: TGTGCCAGCAGAACTCCGGGGTCTGAAGCTTTCTTT.